This TCR beta chain came from a study of post-analysis software for immune sequencing data. As to this clonotype: Its target is unknown.

Researchers reported that TCR beta cDNA libraries carried unique molecular identifiers. TCRdb re-called the PCR reads with MiXCR, one entry per CDR3 protein. This repertoire shows approximately 730,000 distinct CDR3 sequences, around 27% found once; its top ten account for about 0.5%. Study-level findings and limits: The study found TRBV5-6, TRBV5-1 and TRBV20-1 among five or six TRBV segments more frequent in patients than controls.

Germline-derived CDR1 and CDR2 are SGHTA and FQGNSA. Trimming took off 5 bases at V and 0 bases at J, with 14 bases between the two ends. The CDR3 has 16 residues. The TCR was taken from a girl between 10 and 17 years old with multiple sclerosis. The rearrangement links TRBV7-2 to TRBJ2-1; no firm D call. The sequenced material came from blood. CDR3 bases: TGTGCCAGCAGCCAGTTGCTAGGGAACTCCTACAATGAGCAGTTCTTC. It is translated as CASSQLLGNSYNEQFF.